The rows below give T cell receptor beta chains drawn from one sample of a study of T cell responses to AZD1222 COVID-19 vaccine. The repertoire was sequenced with immunoSEQ multiplex PCR; TCRdb's copy has only in-frame clones and lacks some. This table holds under 200,000 clones, 87% found once. The specimen was peripheral blood, collected on day 0 of MenACWY control vaccination. The receptors were gathered from an adult in good health. CDR3s include the opening cysteine and the closing phenylalanine or tryptophan. The order of the fields is V gene, CDR3 length, D gene, clone size, J gene, CDR3 protein, CDR3 DNA. A D gene is named only where the DNA matches it firmly. For some rows the clone size is stated as once, few or many, or as a class when expanded; others skip it.

TRBV27,16,TRBD1,few,TRBJ1-6,CASSLLAQGANSPLHF,TGTGCCAGCAGTCTCCTCGCACAGGGGGCGAATTCACCCCTCCACTTT
TRBV12-5,12,NA,NA,TRBJ2-3,CASGLPRGTQYF,TGTGCTAGTGGTTTGCCGCGTGGCACGCAGTATTTT
TRBV24-1,14,NA,NA,TRBJ2-7,CATSAGPHSYEQYF,TGTGCCACCAGCGCAGGGCCCCACTCCTACGAGCAGTACTTC
TRBV11-2,17,NA,NA,TRBJ2-3,CASSLGLGHQNTDTQYF,TGTGCCAGCAGCTTAGGTTTGGGGCATCAGAACACAGATACGCAGTATTTT
TRBV19,19,TRBD1,once,TRBJ2-4,CASSRETQTGSVAKNIQYF,TGTGCCAGTAGTCGAGAAACGCAGACAGGGTCGGTAGCCAAAAACATTCAGTACTTC
TRBV18,15,TRBD2,NA,TRBJ2-7,CASSPATSGLYEQYF,TGTGCCAGCTCACCTGCGACTAGCGGACTGTACGAGCAGTACTTC
TRBV7-3,13,NA,NA,TRBJ2-3,CASSTSITDTQYF,TGTGCCAGCAGCACCAGCATCACAGATACGCAGTATTTT
TRBV4-3,18,TRBD2,NA,TRBJ2-1,CASSQLAGVSSSYNEQFF,TGCGCCAGCAGCCAACTAGCGGGGGTCTCGAGCTCCTACAATGAGCAGTTCTTC
TRBV27,15,TRBD2,NA,TRBJ2-3,CASSLAGTSPDTQYF,TGTGCCAGCAGTCTAGCCGGGACTAGCCCAGATACGCAGTATTTT
TRBV5-1,14,NA,NA,TRBJ1-1,CASSLGAGNTEAFF,TGCGCCAGCAGCTTGGGGGCAGGGAACACTGAAGCTTTCTTT
TRBV4-3,13,NA,NA,TRBJ2-1,CASSRTVYNEQFF,TGCGCCAGCAGCCGGACAGTTTACAATGAGCAGTTCTTC
TRBV6-5,13,NA,NA,TRBJ2-2,CASMGGNTGELFF,TGTGCCAGCATGGGTGGGAACACCGGGGAGCTGTTTTTT
TRBV6-5,15,TRBD2,NA,TRBJ2-1,CASSLPSGRNNEQFF,TGTGCCAGCAGTCTTCCTAGCGGGAGGAACAATGAGCAGTTCTTC
TRBV29-1,13,NA,NA,TRBJ1-1,CSVDWGLNTEAFF,TGCAGCGTTGATTGGGGACTGAACACTGAAGCTTTCTTT
TRBV6-5,15,NA,NA,TRBJ1-1,CASEGWTNTNTEAFF,TGTGCCAGCGAAGGGTGGACTAACACGAACACTGAAGCTTTCTTT
TRBV28,16,NA,once,TRBJ1-1,CASSSFYQGTHTEAFF,TGTGCCAGCAGTTCCTTTTATCAGGGCACACACACTGAAGCTTTCTTT
TRBV7-6,12,NA,NA,TRBJ2-5,CASSLAEEAQYF,TGTGCCAGCAGCTTAGCGGAAGAGGCCCAGTACTTC
TRBV28,15,TRBD1,NA,TRBJ1-4,CASSFWTGGSEKLFF,TGTGCCAGCAGTTTTTGGACAGGGGGCAGTGAAAAACTGTTTTTT
TRBV2,13,TRBD2,NA,TRBJ2-7,CASSDVSGTEQYF,TGTGCCAGCAGTGACGTTAGCGGGACCGAGCAGTACTTC
TRBV10-3,11,TRBD2,NA,TRBJ2-7,CAVGGGYEQYF,TGTGCCGTCGGGGGGGGATACGAGCAGTACTTC
TRBV30,11,NA,NA,TRBJ2-3,CAWILGDTQYF,TGTGCCTGGATACTTGGGGATACGCAGTATTTT
TRBV5-6,17,NA,NA,TRBJ1-4,CASSLTSGTRVNEKLFF,TGTGCCAGCAGCCTTACATCCGGGACGAGAGTTAATGAAAAACTGTTTTTT
TRBV30,13,NA,NA,TRBJ1-5,CAWGTGSNQPQHF,TGTGCCTGGGGAACAGGGAGCAATCAGCCCCAGCATTTT
TRBV28,13,NA,once,TRBJ1-2,CASSLIENYGYTF,TGTGCCAGCAGTTTAATTGAGAACTATGGCTACACCTTC
TRBV6-2/TRBV6-3,13,TRBD1,NA,TRBJ1-2,CASSYPTGIGYTF,TGTGCCAGCAGTTACCCGACAGGGATTGGCTACACCTTC
TRBV4-2,17,TRBD1,NA,TRBJ2-7,CASSQDGSGQGSYEQYF,TGTGCCAGCAGCCAAGACGGATCGGGACAGGGATCCTACGAGCAGTACTTC
TRBV18,14,NA,NA,TRBJ1-4,CASSSQPGAEKLFF,TGTGCCAGCTCATCTCAACCCGGGGCAGAAAAACTGTTTTTT
TRBV19,13,NA,NA,TRBJ1-1,CATSLPANTEAFF,TGTGCCACCTCCCTTCCGGCCAACACTGAAGCTTTCTTT
TRBV30,15,NA,once,TRBJ1-4,CAWGEGQLLNEKLFF,TGTGCCTGGGGGGAAGGACAGCTACTTAATGAAAAACTGTTTTTT
TRBV5-8,15,NA,NA,TRBJ2-7,CASSPGQGHSYEQYF,TGTGCCAGCAGCCCGGGACAAGGGCACTCCTACGAGCAGTACTTC
TRBV9,15,NA,NA,TRBJ1-5,CASSVRAGADQPQHF,TGTGCCAGCAGCGTAAGGGCAGGGGCCGATCAGCCCCAGCATTTT
TRBV19,13,TRBD1,NA,TRBJ2-7,CASRGQGLNEQYF,TGTGCCAGTAGGGGACAGGGGTTGAACGAGCAGTACTTC
TRBV6-2/TRBV6-3,14,NA,NA,TRBJ1-5,CASSYSGGLQPQHF,TGTGCCAGCAGTTACTCAGGAGGGTTACAGCCCCAGCATTTT
TRBV24-1,16,TRBD1,NA,TRBJ2-1,CATSDFLTGAYNEQFF,TGTGCCACCAGTGATTTCCTCACAGGGGCCTACAATGAGCAGTTCTTC
TRBV10-3,13,NA,NA,TRBJ2-1,CATAPSRINEQFF,TGTGCCACCGCGCCTAGTCGAATCAATGAGCAGTTCTTC
TRBV29-1,12,NA,NA,TRBJ1-5,CSVGGVNQPQHF,TGCAGCGTCGGAGGGGTCAATCAGCCCCAGCATTTT
TRBV2,15,NA,NA,TRBJ1-1,CASSNAGTMNTEAFF,TGTGCCAGCAGCAATGCCGGGACAATGAACACTGAAGCTTTCTTT
TRBV3-1/TRBV3-2,15,TRBD1,NA,TRBJ1-6,CASSPPGQGNSPLHF,TGTGCCAGCAGCCCCCCGGGACAGGGGAATTCACCCCTCCACTTT
TRBV5-1,15,NA,NA,TRBJ2-3,CASSLGSAGTDTQYF,TGCGCCAGCAGCTTGGGGAGTGCAGGCACAGATACGCAGTATTTT
TRBV2,15,NA,NA,TRBJ1-2,CASSPTGSANYGYTF,TGTGCCAGCAGCCCGACAGGATCAGCTAACTATGGCTACACCTTC
TRBV6-5,13,NA,NA,TRBJ2-1,CASLGVGRNEQFF,TGTGCCAGCTTAGGAGTTGGTAGGAATGAGCAGTTCTTC